Listed below are T cell receptor beta chains from one sample, sequenced in a study of T cells in Graves' hyperthyroidism and ophthalmopathy. TCRdb processed the multiplex PCR reads anew with MiXCR; each CDR3 protein has one entry. This sample has around 580,000 distinct CDR3 sequences, with 35% to 55% found just once. Sample: peripheral blood or thyroid tissue (not recorded which). These TCRs come from a woman aged 18-29 years with Graves' hyperthyroidism. Both conserved end residues are part of each CDR3. A D gene is named only where the DNA matches it firmly. Rows may omit the clone size; those that give it use once, few, many or a size class.

TRBJ2-3 few TRBV20-1 TRBD2 TGCAGTGCTAGAGATCAACGCGGGGGGTCGGATACGCAGTATTTT CSARDQRGGSDTQYF
TRBJ2-3 - TRBV7-9 - TGTGCCAGCAGCTTAGAGGGAGGCTCAGATACGCAGTATTTT CASSLEGGSDTQYF
TRBJ2-7 - TRBV7-2 TRBD1 TGTGCCAGCAGCCAGGACAGGGGGCGCCTTGAGCAGTACTTC CASSQDRGRLEQYF
TRBJ1-1 - TRBV12-3/TRBV12-4 - TGTGCCAGCACTACCCAGGGGCTACTGAACACTGAAGCTTTCTTT CASTTQGLLNTEAFF
TRBJ1-5 many TRBV20-1 - TGCAGTGCTAGAGAATCGAACACAATGGCGCCCCAGCATTTT CSARESNTMAPQHF
TRBJ2-5 many TRBV10-3 - TGTGCCATCAGGGGACACCACCAAGAGACCCAGTACTTC CAIRGHHQETQYF
TRBJ1-4 once TRBV29-1 - TGCAGCGTTGAGGCGGCGCGGGGTGAAAAACTGCTTTTT CSVEAARGEKLLF
TRBJ2-7 - TRBV2 TRBD2 TGTGCCAGCAACGGACTAGCGGGATTCTACGAGCAGTACTTC CASNGLAGFYEQYF
TRBJ2-5 many TRBV2 TRBD2 TGTGCCAGCAGAGGGGGACTAGCGGGAGCGCCCCGCCGAGAGACCCAGTACTTC CASRGGLAGAPRRETQYF
TRBJ1-1 few TRBV2 TRBD1 TGTGCCAGCAGGGAGACAGGGAAAACTGAAGCTTTCTTT CASRETGKTEAFF
TRBJ2-7 - TRBV27 TRBD1 TGTGCCAGCAGACAAAGGACAGGGGAGCAGTACTTC CASRQRTGEQYF
TRBJ2-2 many TRBV10-2 - TGCGCCAGCCTTAGACAGGAACATATCACCGGGGAGCTGTTTTTT CASLRQEHITGELFF
TRBJ1-4 - TRBV19 - TGTGCCAGTAGTATCTATAGCGGATTTAATGAAAAACTGTTTTTT CASSIYSGFNEKLFF
TRBJ2-1 - TRBV12-3/TRBV12-4 - TGTGCCAGCAGTCCGATCATGTCTGGATATAGTGGCAATGAGCAGTTCTTC CASSPIMSGYSGNEQFF
TRBJ1-3 many TRBV15 - TGTGCCACCAGCAGAGACGGGTGGGGAAACACCATATATTTT CATSRDGWGNTIYF
TRBJ2-7 once TRBV7-9 - TGCGCCAGCAGCCAAGAGTCGGCAGGGAGCTCCTACGAGCAGTACTTC CASSQESAGSSYEQYF
TRBJ2-7 once TRBV12-3/TRBV12-4 TRBD2 TGTGCCAGCAGTCTCGGACTGAAAGCGGGATACTACGAGCAGTACTTC CASSLGLKAGYYEQYF
TRBJ1-6 - TRBV30 TRBD1 TGTGCCCAGACAGGGGGAGAGCCACCCCTCCACTTT CAQTGGEPPLHF
TRBJ1-5 - TRBV15 TRBD1 TGTGCCACCAGTACCGGGACAGGGGGCTTTCGGAACAATCAGCCCCAGCATTTT CATSTGTGGFRNNQPQHF
TRBJ2-5 - TRBV2 TRBD1 TGTGCCACCAGTCCCCGGACGGACAGGGCCAAAGATACGCAGTACTTC CATSPRTDRAKDTQYF
TRBJ2-5 many TRBV7-9 - TGTGCCAGCAGCTTACGTTCGGGCAGGGTCACCGGGGAGACCCAGTACTTC CASSLRSGRVTGETQYF
TRBJ1-4 many TRBV19 - TGTGCCAGTCGCAAGGACACCTTGACTAATGAAAAACTGTTTTTT CASRKDTLTNEKLFF
TRBJ2-7 - TRBV7-2 TRBD1 TGTGCCAGCAGCTCGACAGGGCGAGACTACGAGCAGTACTTC CASSSTGRDYEQYF
TRBJ2-7 many TRBV12-3/TRBV12-4 TRBD1 TGTGCCAGCAGTCCACAGGGGTCGGTCTACGAGCAGTACTTC CASSPQGSVYEQYF
TRBJ2-7 many TRBV14 TRBD2 TGTGCCAGCAGCCACGTGTCCAGGACTAGCGGCTACGAGCAGTACTTC CASSHVSRTSGYEQYF
TRBJ1-5 - TRBV6-2/TRBV6-3 TRBD1 TGTGCCAGCAGTTCCGCCGGGACAGGGGGCGGCAATCAGCCCCAGCATTTT CASSSAGTGGGNQPQHF
TRBJ2-7 - TRBV15 - TGTGCCACCAGCAGATTGGGGCCTAGCTCCTACGAGCAGTACTTC CATSRLGPSSYEQYF
TRBJ2-3 few TRBV12-3/TRBV12-4 TRBD1 TGTGCCAGCACTTCCCCGGGACAGGGAGGCACAGATACGCAGTATTTT CASTSPGQGGTDTQYF
TRBJ1-6 once TRBV7-2 - TGTGCCAGCAGCTTATTGGGCGGGATCTATTCACCCCTCCACTTT CASSLLGGIYSPLHF
TRBJ2-7 once TRBV20-1 - TGCAGTGCCAGCAGCTTTTGGGGCTACGAGCAGTACTTC CSASSFWGYEQYF
TRBJ2-2 - TRBV20-1 TRBD2 TGCAGTGCTCTAGCGGGTAACTTCGAGCTGTTTTTT CSALAGNFELFF
TRBJ2-5 few TRBV3-1 - TGTGCCAGCAGCCAAGTAAGCGGCTACCCCCAAGAGACCCAGTACTTC CASSQVSGYPQETQYF
TRBJ1-1 many TRBV2 TRBD1 TGTGCCAGCAGCTCCGGGACAGGGAGCACTGAAGCTTTCTTT CASSSGTGSTEAFF
TRBJ1-3 - TRBV7-2 - TGTGCCAGCGTAGAAGACACCATATATTTT CASVEDTIYF
TRBJ2-1 once TRBV24-1 - TGTGCCACCAGTGATTTGAAGGGGATATACAATGAGCAGTTCTTC CATSDLKGIYNEQFF
TRBJ2-2 many TRBV7-8 - TGTGCCAGCAGCCGAATTAGAAGCCTCGGGGAGCTGTTTTTT CASSRIRSLGELFF
TRBJ1-2 few TRBV4-1 TRBD1 TGCGCCAGCAGCCAGCCTTTAGACAGGGGAGATGGCTACACCTTC CASSQPLDRGDGYTF
TRBJ1-1 - TRBV18 - TGTGCCAGCTCCACTCAAAGTTGGGGACTTATGAACACTGAAGCTTTCTTT CASSTQSWGLMNTEAFF
TRBJ2-2 many TRBV14 - TGTGCCAGCAGCCAGGCCGACTCGAACACCGAGGAGCTGTTTTTT CASSQADSNTEELFF
TRBJ1-2 - TRBV10-3 - TGTGCCATCACAGACCGGGACGGCAACTATGGCTACACCTTC CAITDRDGNYGYTF
TRBJ2-5 many TRBV11-3 - TGTGCCAGCAGCCCGGGGGCTACGAGGGAGACCCAGTACTTC CASSPGATRETQYF
TRBJ1-1 - TRBV29-1 TRBD1 TGCAGCGTTGGGCCCGGGACAGCTGACATGAACACTGAAGCTTTCTTT CSVGPGTADMNTEAFF
TRBJ1-4 many TRBV20-1 - TGCAGTGCTAGGGAGCCTAGAGGCGAAAAACTGTTTTTT CSAREPRGEKLFF
TRBJ2-5 many TRBV5-4 TRBD2 TGTGCCAGCAGACGGGAGGCCTCGAAGACCCAGTACTTC CASRREASKTQYF
TRBJ1-5 - TRBV27 - TGTGCCAGCAGCACCTCAGGGGAGAATCAGCCCCAGCATTTT CASSTSGENQPQHF
TRBJ1-1 - TRBV11-3 - TGTGCCAGCAGTTGGGGACGGGCTGGGAACACTGAAGCTTTCTTT CASSWGRAGNTEAFF
TRBJ1-5 - TRBV12-3/TRBV12-4 TRBD1 TGTGCCAGCAGTTATGACAGGGGAACTCAGCCCCAGCATTTT CASSYDRGTQPQHF